This T cell receptor beta chain was captured in a study of T cell repertoires in cytomegalovirus infection. Study as a whole: Alongside well-studied HLA-B-restricted CMV epitopes, recently identified HLA-C-restricted CMV epitopes were also used. Notes on the study in general: Within the response measured ex vivo, HLA-C-restricted CMV-specific TCR beta clonotypes were dominant. Frequencies of public TCR beta families were cumulated, and this identified carriers of CMV plus the relevant HLA.

Looked up from germline, CDR1 is SGHTA and CDR2 is FQGNSA. The ends were cut back, 5 bases at V and 7 bases at J, with 21 bases in the middle. The CDR3 length is 15 residues. In this sample, this clonotype turned up a few times. What it binds is unknown. TCRdb ran MiXCR on the reads and lists one entry per CDR3 protein. The table includes approximately 390,000 distinct CDR3 sequences, approximately 35% detected once. The TCR was taken from a human donor in good health (CMV status not recorded). Some clones in this sample may be carry-over from other donors' samples. This specimen consisted of cultured PBMCs, obtained from culture after CMV antigen stimulation. The chain recombines TRBV7-2 with TRBJ2-7; D possibly matches TRBD1 or TRBD2 (5 bases each). The CDR3 nucleotides read TGTGCCAGCAGCCCCTTTAACGGGGCCTGGAAAGAGCAGTACTTC. Encoded protein: CASSPFNGAWKEQYF.